The rows below give T cell receptor beta chains drawn from one sample of a study of Ad26.COV2.S vaccination and SARS-CoV-2 variants. The assay was immunoSEQ multiplex PCR, and TCRdb's table has in-frame clones only and misses some. Among approximately 500,000 clones, approximately 88% were seen once, and the ten largest hold 9.5% to 15%. Sequences were derived from peripheral blood, sampled in a trial of Ad26.COV2.S vaccine versus placebo. These receptors came from a person between 18 and 60 years old who received the Ad26.COV2.S COVID-19 vaccine or a placebo. CDR3s include the opening cysteine and the closing phenylalanine or tryptophan. The D gene is left open where the match is weak. Only some rows state a clone size, as once, few, many or a class for expanded clones.

d_gene: .
v_gene: TRBV6-5
abundance: .
j_gene: TRBJ1-1
CDR3nt: TGTGCCAGCAGTTACTCGATGGCCAGACTGAACACTGAAGCTTTCTTT
CDR3aa: CASSYSMARLNTEAFF

d_gene: TRBD2
v_gene: TRBV28
abundance: .
j_gene: TRBJ2-3
CDR3nt: TGTGCCAGCAGTTTGACGGGACAGGGAATACTAGCGGGAGAGAGGGATACGCAGTATTTT
CDR3aa: CASSLTGQGILAGERDTQYF

d_gene: .
v_gene: TRBV28
abundance: .
j_gene: TRBJ2-2
CDR3nt: TGTGCCAGCAGTTTAGGATCAACTAGGGTAACAGGGGAGCTGTTTTTT
CDR3aa: CASSLGSTRVTGELFF

d_gene: .
v_gene: TRBV19
abundance: .
j_gene: TRBJ2-1
CDR3nt: TGTGCCACCACCGAGTACAATGAGCAGTTCTTC
CDR3aa: CATTEYNEQFF

d_gene: TRBD1
v_gene: TRBV28
abundance: once
j_gene: TRBJ2-2
CDR3nt: TGTGCCAGCAGAGGGTCAGGGGGCGGCGGGGAGCTGTTTTTT
CDR3aa: CASRGSGGGGELFF

d_gene: .
v_gene: TRBV27
abundance: few
j_gene: TRBJ2-7
CDR3nt: TGTGCCAGCCGGGGGACCCAGGCCCTTACCTACGAGCAGTACTTC
CDR3aa: CASRGTQALTYEQYF

d_gene: TRBD2
v_gene: TRBV30
abundance: .
j_gene: TRBJ2-2
CDR3nt: TGTGCCTGGAGTGTACTTGGAGTTTGGCTAGCGGGAGCCACCGGGGAGCTGTTTTTT
CDR3aa: CAWSVLGVWLAGATGELFF

d_gene: .
v_gene: TRBV24-1
abundance: .
j_gene: TRBJ2-2
CDR3nt: TGTGCCACCAGTGAATCCGGGATCACCGGGGAGCTGTTTTTT
CDR3aa: CATSESGITGELFF

d_gene: .
v_gene: TRBV21-1
abundance: .
j_gene: TRBJ1-5
CDR3nt: TGTGCCAGCAGCAGGGGTCCCCAGCATTTT
CDR3aa: CASSRGPQHF

d_gene: .
v_gene: TRBV5-1
abundance: .
j_gene: TRBJ2-3
CDR3nt: TGCGCCAGCAGCTTAGGTAGTGTAGATACGCAGTATTTT
CDR3aa: CASSLGSVDTQYF

d_gene: .
v_gene: TRBV30
abundance: .
j_gene: TRBJ2-1
CDR3nt: TGTGCCTGGAGTGTCAGTTTTGGGGTATACAATGAGCAGTTCTTC
CDR3aa: CAWSVSFGVYNEQFF

d_gene: TRBD2
v_gene: TRBV19
abundance: once
j_gene: TRBJ2-3
CDR3nt: TGTGCCAGTAGTGTTACAGGAGCGGGGGCTGATACGCAGTATTTT
CDR3aa: CASSVTGAGADTQYF

d_gene: .
v_gene: TRBV30
abundance: .
j_gene: TRBJ1-4
CDR3nt: TGTGCCTGGTCATTGAAGGCTAATAATGAAAAACTGTTTTTT
CDR3aa: CAWSLKANNEKLFF

d_gene: TRBD2
v_gene: TRBV5-6
abundance: .
j_gene: TRBJ2-1
CDR3nt: TGTGCCAGCAGCTTGGGACTAGCGGGACCCAACAATGAGCAGTTCTTC
CDR3aa: CASSLGLAGPNNEQFF

d_gene: .
v_gene: TRBV7-9
abundance: .
j_gene: TRBJ2-3
CDR3nt: TGTGCCGGGACGCCTTTTAGCACAGATACGCAGTATTTT
CDR3aa: CAGTPFSTDTQYF

d_gene: TRBD2
v_gene: TRBV6-5
abundance: .
j_gene: TRBJ2-7
CDR3nt: TGTGCCAGCAAAGGACTAGCGGGAGCTTTTCCTCCTGAGTACTTC
CDR3aa: CASKGLAGAFPPEYF

d_gene: .
v_gene: TRBV28
abundance: .
j_gene: TRBJ1-2
CDR3nt: TGTGCCAGCAGTTTAGGGGGCGGGTCTGGCTACACCTTC
CDR3aa: CASSLGGGSGYTF

d_gene: .
v_gene: TRBV19
abundance: .
j_gene: TRBJ1-4
CDR3nt: TGTGCCAGTAGCCTCTCGCGGCCCCGGGGTGAAAAACTGTTTTTT
CDR3aa: CASSLSRPRGEKLFF

d_gene: .
v_gene: TRBV5-1
abundance: few
j_gene: TRBJ2-2
CDR3nt: TGCGCCAGCAGCCCCTGGCCAGAGAGGGCCGGGGAGCTGTTTTTT
CDR3aa: CASSPWPERAGELFF

d_gene: TRBD2
v_gene: TRBV19
abundance: .
j_gene: TRBJ2-1
CDR3nt: TGTGCCAGTAGTATCGGGGGGGTCACCGGCTCCTACAATGAGCAGTTCTTC
CDR3aa: CASSIGGVTGSYNEQFF

d_gene: .
v_gene: TRBV28
abundance: .
j_gene: TRBJ2-5
CDR3nt: TGTGCCAGCAGTTTAGACCGTCAAAAGACCCAGTACTTC
CDR3aa: CASSLDRQKTQYF

d_gene: .
v_gene: TRBV15
abundance: .
j_gene: TRBJ1-4
CDR3nt: TGTGCCACCAGCAGCCTAGGAGAGAATGAAAAACTGTTTTTT
CDR3aa: CATSSLGENEKLFF

d_gene: .
v_gene: TRBV30
abundance: few
j_gene: TRBJ1-5
CDR3nt: TGTGCCTGGAGTGTAGTCCGAATCTCTAGCAATCAGCCCCAGCATTTT
CDR3aa: CAWSVVRISSNQPQHF

d_gene: .
v_gene: TRBV28
abundance: .
j_gene: TRBJ1-4
CDR3nt: TGTGCCAGCAGTTTATGGGGAGCTAATGAAAAACTGTTTTTT
CDR3aa: CASSLWGANEKLFF

d_gene: .
v_gene: TRBV7-8
abundance: .
j_gene: TRBJ1-1
CDR3nt: TGTGCCAGCAGCCCTGGGCGCCCTGAAGCTTTCTTT
CDR3aa: CASSPGRPEAFF

d_gene: TRBD2
v_gene: TRBV11-2
abundance: .
j_gene: TRBJ2-1
CDR3nt: TGTGCCAGCAGCCCGAGCGATCGAACCCGGGGGGGTGAGCAGTTCTTC
CDR3aa: CASSPSDRTRGGEQFF

d_gene: .
v_gene: TRBV5-6
abundance: .
j_gene: TRBJ2-6
CDR3nt: TGTGCCAGCAGCCTTGGACAGTCTGGGGCCAACGTCCTGACTTTC
CDR3aa: CASSLGQSGANVLTF

d_gene: .
v_gene: TRBV13
abundance: .
j_gene: TRBJ1-2
CDR3nt: TGTGCCAGCAGCCTAAGCCTCCGGGACGGCTACTTGTATGGCTACACCTTC
CDR3aa: CASSLSLRDGYLYGYTF

d_gene: TRBD1
v_gene: TRBV10-3
abundance: .
j_gene: TRBJ1-1
CDR3nt: TGTGCCATCAGGAGGGGACAGGGGTTGGCTGAAGCTTTCTTT
CDR3aa: CAIRRGQGLAEAFF

d_gene: TRBD1
v_gene: TRBV30
abundance: .
j_gene: TRBJ2-7
CDR3nt: TGTGCCTTCTCGGACAGGGCGTTATCGACCTACGAGCAGTACTTC
CDR3aa: CAFSDRALSTYEQYF

d_gene: .
v_gene: TRBV5-5
abundance: .
j_gene: TRBJ2-2
CDR3nt: TGTGCCAGCAGCTTGGGGCTAGGGGGCACCGGGGAGCTGTTTTTT
CDR3aa: CASSLGLGGTGELFF

d_gene: .
v_gene: TRBV5-1
abundance: once
j_gene: TRBJ2-3
CDR3nt: TGCGCCAGCAGCCTGACTCCCGGGGCTAGCACAGATACGCAGTATTTT
CDR3aa: CASSLTPGASTDTQYF

d_gene: .
v_gene: TRBV9
abundance: .
j_gene: TRBJ2-3
CDR3nt: TGTGCCAGCAGCGTAGGTGGACAGCAAAGCACAGATACGCAGTATTTT
CDR3aa: CASSVGGQQSTDTQYF

d_gene: TRBD1
v_gene: TRBV5-4
abundance: .
j_gene: TRBJ2-5
CDR3nt: TGTGCCAGCAGACCCCCAGGGGGGGGACAGGGGTCTCAAGAGACCCAGTACTTC
CDR3aa: CASRPPGGGQGSQETQYF

d_gene: TRBD2
v_gene: TRBV28
abundance: .
j_gene: TRBJ2-7
CDR3nt: TGTGCCAGCAGTGCACTAGCGGGAGTAAGACACGAGCAGTACTTC
CDR3aa: CASSALAGVRHEQYF

d_gene: TRBD2
v_gene: TRBV5-4
abundance: .
j_gene: TRBJ2-5
CDR3nt: TGTGCCAGCAGCTTGGCTAGCGGGCAAGAGACCCAGTACTTC
CDR3aa: CASSLASGQETQYF

d_gene: .
v_gene: TRBV3-1/TRBV3-2
abundance: few
j_gene: TRBJ1-2
CDR3nt: TGTGCCAGCAGCCAAGGGAGAGAGCCTGGGGGGGGCTACACCTTC
CDR3aa: CASSQGREPGGGYTF

d_gene: TRBD2
v_gene: TRBV12-5
abundance: .
j_gene: TRBJ2-3
CDR3nt: TGTGCTAGTGGCGCAGCGGGAGGTGATACGCAGTATTTT
CDR3aa: CASGAAGGDTQYF

d_gene: .
v_gene: TRBV5-4
abundance: .
j_gene: TRBJ1-2
CDR3nt: TGTGCCAGCAGCTTGGTTGGCTATGGCTACACCTTC
CDR3aa: CASSLVGYGYTF

d_gene: TRBD1
v_gene: TRBV7-9
abundance: .
j_gene: TRBJ1-1
CDR3nt: TGTGCCAGCACCGAACAGGGGAAACTCATGAACACTGAAGCTTTCTTT
CDR3aa: CASTEQGKLMNTEAFF

d_gene: TRBD2
v_gene: TRBV9
abundance: .
j_gene: TRBJ2-4
CDR3nt: TGTGCCAGCAGCCCACTGAGGGGAGGGGCCAAAAACATTCAGTACTTC
CDR3aa: CASSPLRGGAKNIQYF

d_gene: .
v_gene: TRBV30
abundance: once
j_gene: TRBJ2-3
CDR3nt: TGTGCCTGGAGTCCCACCCTAGGGCTGGCAGATACGCAGTATTTT
CDR3aa: CAWSPTLGLADTQYF

d_gene: .
v_gene: TRBV30
abundance: .
j_gene: TRBJ2-1
CDR3nt: TGTGCCTGGAGTGCTAGGGGGGACCCCTGGGGGAATGAGCAGTTCTTC
CDR3aa: CAWSARGDPWGNEQFF

d_gene: TRBD1
v_gene: TRBV5-6
abundance: .
j_gene: TRBJ2-2
CDR3nt: TGTGCCAGCAGCTTGGGTACAGGGGCCGGGGAGCTGTTTTTT
CDR3aa: CASSLGTGAGELFF

d_gene: TRBD2
v_gene: TRBV2
abundance: .
j_gene: TRBJ2-7
CDR3nt: TGTGCCAGCAACCTACTAGCGGCGCTGGACGAGCAGTACTTC
CDR3aa: CASNLLAALDEQYF